This TCR beta chain was retrieved from a study of Graves' ophthalmopathy and Graves' hyperthyroidism. This CDR3 has 11 amino acids. The germline V gene encodes CDR1 MNHEY and CDR2 SVGAGI. Trimming pared 1 base from V and 6 bases from J, leaving 0 bases between. Diagnosis used clinical symptoms, serum thyroxine, TRAb, thyroid ultrasound and orbital computed tomography. TCR beta CDR3 regions were amplified from RNA transcripts. HTBI primers primed a first-round RT-PCR, and a second-round multiplex PCR followed. Each CDR3 protein gets one entry after TCRdb re-called the multiplex PCR reads with MiXCR. The sample has about 1.2 million distinct CDR3 sequences, about two fifths seen once; the top ten hold around 10%.

The chain has TRBV6-5 and TRBJ1-4; no clear D gene. The sample taken for sequencing was peripheral blood or thyroid tissue (not recorded which). The TCR sequence derives from an adult man with Graves' hyperthyroidism. Here the CDR3 reads CASSYYEKLFF. For the CDR3, the DNA is TGTGCCAGCAGTTACTATGAAAAACTGTTTTTT.